In its sample, the clone carrying this T cell receptor beta chain was seen a few times. Treatment noted: randomized to nivolumab then ipilimumab (arm A) or the reverse (arm B). No patient had prior DNA-damaging chemotherapy. CDR3 length: 17 amino acids. With V trimmed by 7 bases and J by 1 base, 7 bases remained unmatched. Per the germline V gene, CDR1 is MDHEN and CDR2 is SYDVKM. Libraries were prepared by immunoSEQ multiplex PCR; TCRdb keeps only in-frame clonotypes and omits some of them. In the table there are approximately 7,000 clones, roughly 30% of which are singletons. The data originate from a study of sequential checkpoint blockade in melanoma. About the research overall: Arm A got nivolumab then ipilimumab; arm B the reverse, 1:1. Maintenance nivolumab came after either treatment sequence.

The source of this sequence is a human donor with melanoma. The input for sequencing was tumor tissue (inferred from file names), taken from a patient given nivolumab and ipilimumab in sequence. The V and J genes are TRBV28 and TRBJ2-6; 10 bases match TRBD1. The CDR3 bases are TGTGCCAGCACCCCGGGACAGGGGAAGTCTGGGGCCAACGTCCTGACTTTC. Protein: CASTPGQGKSGANVLTF. The variable domain in full, completed from reference TRBV28 and TRBJ2-6, reads DVKVTQSSRYLVKRTGEKVFLECVQDMDHENMFWYRQDPGLGLRLIYFSYDVKMKEKGDIPEGYSVSREKKERFSLILESASTNQTSMYLCASTPGQGKSGANVLTFGAGSRLTVL.